This T cell receptor (beta chain) derives from a study of blood T cell repertoires in COVID-19. The overall study: Donors in the United States, Italy and Spain gave samples during acute or convalescent COVID-19. Nucleic acid was either cDNA or gDNA, and it came from T cells, B-cell-depleted T cells, or PBMCs.

The length of the CDR3 is 18 residues. Between the trimmed V and J ends, which lost 8 bases and 0 bases, there was a span of 20 bases. CDR1 and CDR2 (germline): WNHNN, SYGVQD (reference sequence). Here immunoSEQ multiplex PCR was the method, and the copy in TCRdb shows in-frame clones only, minus some. In the table there are fewer than 200,000 clones, 85% to 90% of which are singletons. V usage is TRBV10-1 and J usage is TRBJ2-6; perhaps TRBD1 as D (5 bases). The source material was peripheral blood. This receptor was identified in a man aged 50-59 years who had recovered from COVID-19. The CDR3 spells CASLDLLLGRSGANVLTF. The CDR3 DNA follows: TGCGCCAGCCTCGATTTACTATTGGGGCGCTCTGGGGCCAACGTCCTGACTTTC.